This T cell receptor beta chain was profiled in a study of control samples from healthy donors and cancer patients. The assay was immunoSEQ multiplex PCR, and TCRdb's table has in-frame clones only and misses some. This table holds approximately 79,000 clones, approximately 90% found once. The source is a man aged 45-60 years in good health. The specimen was blood.

This CDR3 reads CAARPDGGEQFF. As DNA, the CDR3 is TGTGCCGCCCGACCGGACGGGGGTGAGCAGTTCTTC. The rearrangement uses TRBV10-3 and TRBJ2-1; a weak D match, TRBD2 (6 bases). Trimming removed 11 bases at V and 9 bases at J, with 17 bases between. The CDR3 is 12 residues long. The germline V gene has CDR1 ENHRY and CDR2 SYGVKD.